The clone carrying this T cell receptor beta chain was recorded many times. Antigen unknown. The data stem from a study of response to subunit inactivated influenza vaccine. Study-wide points: New T cells are recruited in small numbers by each seasonal influenza vaccination, according to the authors' suggestion.

The V end lost 1 base, the J end lost 6 bases, and 11 bases lay between the germline ends. Looked up from germline, CDR1 is SGHRS and CDR2 is YFSETQ. The CDR3 sequence is 13 residues long. TCRdb reprocessed the RT-PCR reads with MiXCR, giving one entry per CDR3 protein. The table lists about 500,000 distinct CDR3 sequences, approximately 15% of them singletons, with less than 4% in the top ten. The V call is TRBV5-1, the J call TRBJ2-7, with unresolved D. Material: CD4+ T cells sorted from PBMCs, obtained approximately 25 months after vaccination. The sequence derives from a man between 50 and 69 years old who received an inactivated influenza vaccine. The CDR3 coding sequence is TGCGCCAGCAGCTTGCTGACCGGGCGCGAGCAGTACTTC. It yields the protein CASSLLTGREQYF.